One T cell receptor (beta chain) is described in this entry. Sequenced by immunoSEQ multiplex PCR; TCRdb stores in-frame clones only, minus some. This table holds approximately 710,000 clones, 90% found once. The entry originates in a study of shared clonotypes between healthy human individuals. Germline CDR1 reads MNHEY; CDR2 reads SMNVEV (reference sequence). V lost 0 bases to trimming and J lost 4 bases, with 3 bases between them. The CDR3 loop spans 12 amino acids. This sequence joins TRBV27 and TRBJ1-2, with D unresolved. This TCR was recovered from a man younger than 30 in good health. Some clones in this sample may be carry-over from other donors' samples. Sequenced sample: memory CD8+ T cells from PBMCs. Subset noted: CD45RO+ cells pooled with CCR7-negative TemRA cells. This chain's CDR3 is CASSLSGYGYTF. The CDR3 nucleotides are TGTGCCAGCAGTTTATCGGGCTATGGCTACACCTTC.